The present T cell receptor beta chain was sequenced within a study of blood T cell repertoires in COVID-19. Cohort allocation depended upon clinical history that participants reported. How the authors handled the data: Using reference gene primer amplification, nucleated cell counts were estimated. Libraries were prepared by immunoSEQ multiplex PCR; TCRdb keeps only in-frame clonotypes and omits some of them. Clone size and the V and J calls come from that table; the DNA yielded D and trimming. Of approximately 170,000 clones listed, approximately 80% are singletons. V dropped 2 bases and J dropped 5 bases, with 8 bases sitting between them. CDR1 is SGDLS, CDR2 YYNGEE, per germline. This CDR3 is 14 amino acids long.

The rearrangement links TRBV9 to TRBJ1-6; D call uncertain. The sequencing input was PBMCs or T cells enriched from blood (not recorded which). The clonotype comes from a man aged 40-49 years who had recovered from COVID-19. The CDR3 DNA reads TGTGCCAGCAGCGTCGCCGGGGATAATTCACCCCTCCACTTT. Translating gives CASSVAGDNSPLHF.